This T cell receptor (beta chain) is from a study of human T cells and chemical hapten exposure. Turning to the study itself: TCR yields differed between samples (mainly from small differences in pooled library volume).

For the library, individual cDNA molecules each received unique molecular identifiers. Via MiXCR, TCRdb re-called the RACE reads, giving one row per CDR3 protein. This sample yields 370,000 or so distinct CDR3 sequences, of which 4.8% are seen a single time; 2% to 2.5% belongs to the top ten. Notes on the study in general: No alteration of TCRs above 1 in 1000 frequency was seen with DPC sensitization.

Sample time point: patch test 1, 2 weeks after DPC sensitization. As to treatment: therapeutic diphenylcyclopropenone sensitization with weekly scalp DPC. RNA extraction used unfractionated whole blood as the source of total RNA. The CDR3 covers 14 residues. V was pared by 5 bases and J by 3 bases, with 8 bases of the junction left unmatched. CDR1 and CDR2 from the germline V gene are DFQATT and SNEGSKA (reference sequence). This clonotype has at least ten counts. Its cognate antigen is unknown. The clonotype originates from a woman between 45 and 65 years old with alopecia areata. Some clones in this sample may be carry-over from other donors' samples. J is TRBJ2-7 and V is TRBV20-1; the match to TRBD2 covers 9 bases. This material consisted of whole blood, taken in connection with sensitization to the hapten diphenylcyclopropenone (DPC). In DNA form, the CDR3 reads TGCAGTGCTGGACTAGCGCTTAATAGCTACGAGCAGTACTTC. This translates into CSAGLALNSYEQYF.